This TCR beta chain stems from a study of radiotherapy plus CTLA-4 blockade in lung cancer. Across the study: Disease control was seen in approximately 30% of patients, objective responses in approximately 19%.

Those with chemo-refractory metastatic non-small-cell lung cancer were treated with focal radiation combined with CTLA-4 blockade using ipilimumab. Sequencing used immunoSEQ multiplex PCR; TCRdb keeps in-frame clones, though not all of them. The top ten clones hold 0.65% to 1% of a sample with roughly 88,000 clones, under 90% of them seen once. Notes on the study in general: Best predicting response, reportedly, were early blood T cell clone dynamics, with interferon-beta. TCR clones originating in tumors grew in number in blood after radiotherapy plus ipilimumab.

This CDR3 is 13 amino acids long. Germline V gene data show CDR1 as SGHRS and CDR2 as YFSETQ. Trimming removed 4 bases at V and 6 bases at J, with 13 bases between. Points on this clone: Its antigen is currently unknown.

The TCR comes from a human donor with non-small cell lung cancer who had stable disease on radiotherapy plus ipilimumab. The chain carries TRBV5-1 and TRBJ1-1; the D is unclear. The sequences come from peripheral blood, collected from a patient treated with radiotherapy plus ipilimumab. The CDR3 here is CASSVGFRAEAFF. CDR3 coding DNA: TGCGCCAGCAGCGTCGGGTTTAGGGCTGAAGCTTTCTTT.